A single sample is the source of the 12 T cell receptor beta chains below, sequenced in a study of siplizumab effects on memory and regulatory T cells (dated by TCRdb to about 2019). Library preparation employed the immunoSEQ multiplex PCR assay. TCRdb carries this immuneACCESS record with in-frame sequences only. Its versions omit some clonotypes, under half of them owing to an unresolved V gene in the studies checked, with the rest unexplained. The table for this sample lists around 97,000 clones; 85% to 95% of them were counted only once. Of the sample, roughly 1.3% is held by the ten largest clones. The specimen sequenced was non-Treg CD4+ T cells sorted from blood. What the cell subset or site label conveys for this sample: FACS-sorted unstimulated CD4+ non-regulatory T cells. The receptor set was obtained from a human donor in good health.

The V gene is TRBV7-6, the J gene TRBJ2-2, with D perhaps matching TRBD2 (5 bases). Per the germline V gene, CDR1 is SGHVS and CDR2 is FNYEAQ. CDR3 length: 17 residues. Trimming removed 5 bases at V and 7 bases at J, with 23 bases between. The CDR3 DNA is TGTGCCAGCAGCCCTGCCCGGACTCCTCGAATTGGCGGGGAGCTGTTTTTT. This translates into CASSPARTPRIGGELFF.

The rearrangement links TRBV9 to TRBJ2-1, with D maybe TRBD2 (6 bases). V lost 0 bases, J lost 3 bases, and 13 bases lay in between. The CDR3 sequence is 16 residues long. Germline values: CDR1 SGDLS, CDR2 YYNGEE. The CDR3 spells CASSVAGAPGYNEQFF. The CDR3 bases are TGTGCCAGCAGCGTAGCGGGAGCTCCGGGCTACAATGAGCAGTTCTTC.

The chain links TRBV7-2 to TRBJ1-1; D is unclear. CDR1 is SGHTA, CDR2 FQGNSA, per germline. V dropped 1 base and J dropped 0 bases, with 6 bases sitting between them. This CDR3 contains 14 residues. The CDR3 DNA reads as TGTGCCAGCAGCTTAGTGTCGCTGAACACTGAAGCTTTCTTT. Encoded protein: CASSLVSLNTEAFF.

This chain uses TRBV30 with TRBJ1-2, with 12 nucleotides matching TRBD1. V shed 3 bases and J 7 bases; nucleotides not matched to a gene: 3. This CDR3 is built from 13 residues. CDR1 GTSNPN and CDR2 SVGIG come from the germline V gene (reference sequence). CDR3 coding DNA: TGTGCCTGGAGCCGGGACAGGGGGCTTGGCTACACCTTC. This translates into CAWSRDRGLGYTF.

This CDR3 is CAFTRQSHYEQYF. The CDR3 DNA sequence: TGTGCTTTTACCAGACAGTCTCACTACGAGCAGTACTTC. The chain is built from TRBV5-4 and TRBJ2-7, with D perhaps matching TRBD1 (5 bases). CDR3 length: 13 amino acids. Germline assignment: CDR1 SGHNT and CDR2 YYREEE (reference sequence).

This chain links TRBV18 with TRBJ2-1, with 7 bases that match TRBD1. Losses at the gene ends were 3 bases for V and 8 bases for J; bases not matched to a gene: 10. This CDR3 has 15 residues. CDR1 and CDR2 (germline): KGHSH, LQKENI. CDR3 in DNA: TGTGCCAGCTCACCTGACAGGGTGTCACACCATGAGCAGTTCTTC. It yields the protein CASSPDRVSHHEQFF. The complete variable domain, with remaining parts taken from reference TRBV18 and TRBJ2-1, reads NAGVMQNPRHLVRRRGQEARLRCSPMKGHSHVYWYRQLPEEGLKFMVYLQKENIIDESGMPKERFSAEFPKEGPSILRIQQVVRGDSAAYFCASSPDRVSHHEQFFGPGTRLTVL.

Worth noting for this clone: Additional DNA sequences in this sample encode the identical CDR3. The chain employs TRBV18 and TRBJ1-2, with 7 bases matching TRBD1. Germline V CDR1 and CDR2: KGHSH, LQKENI. The J segment lost 4 bases and the V segment lost 3 bases, leaving 2 bases of the junction unmatched. The CDR3 has 13 residues. The CDR3 coding sequence is TGTGCCAGCTCACCGGGACAGCTCTATGGCTACACCTTC. Its protein product is CASSPGQLYGYTF.

The chain uses TRBV27 and TRBJ1-1; unclear D gene. V lost 8 bases and J lost 1, with 17 bases in between. Per the germline V gene, CDR1 is MNHEY and CDR2 is SMNVEV (reference sequence). The CDR3 extends over 15 amino acids. As DNA, the CDR3 is TGTGCCAGCCTTCTGCGGGAGGGTAGGAACACTGAAGCTTTCTTT. It is translated as CASLLREGRNTEAFF.

The V gene is TRBV21-1, the J gene TRBJ1-3. TRBV21-1 is a listed pseudogene. The length of the CDR3 is 20 residues. DNA of the CDR3: TGTGCCAGCAGCAAAAAATGCGAAAGGGTTCCCCGATACTCTGGAAACACCATATATTTT. The encoded protein is CASSKKCERVPRYSGNTIYF.

The chain employs TRBV10-2 and TRBJ1-1; no firm D call. V lost 4 bases to trimming and J lost 0 bases, with 9 bases between them. Germline-derived CDR1 and CDR2 are WSHSY and SAAADI. This CDR3 is 14 amino acids long. CDR3 nucleotide sequence: TGCGCCAGCAGTGTACCCCAAATGAACACTGAAGCTTTCTTT. Its translation: CASSVPQMNTEAFF.

The chain couples TRBV30 to TRBJ1-1; D is perhaps TRBD1 (5 bases). V was cut by 2 bases and J by 1 base, with 17 bases left in between. This CDR3 is built from 16 residues. The germline CDR1 and CDR2 sequences are GTSNPN and SVGIG (reference sequence). The CDR3: CAWSLGASRANTEAFF. CDR3 nucleotides: TGTGCCTGGAGTCTTGGGGCCTCAAGGGCGAACACTGAAGCTTTCTTT.

The V call is TRBV11-3, the J call TRBJ2-2; D is ambiguous. With 5 bases removed from V and 4 bases from J, the gap between germline ends came to 5 bases. Germline CDR1 SGHNT, CDR2 YENEEA. This CDR3 contains 12 residues. For the CDR3, the DNA is TGTGCCAGCAGCGGGTTCACCGGGGAGCTGTTTTTT. It specifies CASSGFTGELFF.